The following is a T cell receptor beta chain sequence with its context. Its specificity is unknown. This entry belongs to a study of siplizumab effects on memory and regulatory T cells. Findings of the study overall: Siplizumab caused a significant drop in alloreactive sequences traceable to unstimulated CD4+ memory cells. Naive T cells seemed more diverse than memory cells; they also seemed major alloresponse contributors. The mean Treg-derived percentage of mappable alloreactive CD4+ clones was roughly 69% with siplizumab compared with roughly 30% in controls.

The assay looked at around 100,000 TCR templates in each sample. Only in-frame clones appear in the TCRdb table, and some are missing; sequencing was by immunoSEQ multiplex PCR. This sample has approximately 120,000 clones, with 90% to 95% found just once. Looked up from germline, CDR1 is LNHDA and CDR2 is SQIVND (reference sequence). V was clipped by 6 bases and J by 2 bases, with 10 bases between them. The CDR3 has 13 residues. Sample: non-Treg CD4+ T cells sorted from blood. The TCR was taken from a human donor in good health. The V call is TRBV19, the J call TRBJ1-2, with a weak D call TRBD1 (5 bases). The DNA for the CDR3 is TGTGCCAGTAGAAACCAGGGAAACTATGGCTACACCTTC. Translation gives CASRNQGNYGYTF.